This passage covers 6 T cell receptor beta chains from one sample sequenced in a study of blood T cell repertoires in COVID-19. Clones were sequenced by immunoSEQ multiplex PCR, and TCRdb holds only the in-frame ones, with some missing. The sample has 300,000 to 350,000 clones; approximately 84% are singletons. The sequencing sample was made of PBMCs or T cells enriched from blood (not recorded which). These receptors all come from a woman aged 25 to 45 who had recovered from COVID-19.

The chain employs TRBV3-1 (or the pseudogene TRBV3-2) and TRBJ2-3; 9 bases are shared with TRBD2. J gave up 4 bases and V 6 bases, and 8 bases lay outside the gene matches. Germline CDR1 reads LGHDT; CDR2 reads YNNKEL (reference sequence). CDR3 length equals 15 residues. The chain's CDR3 is CASSLTSGFSDTQYF. In nucleotides, the CDR3 is TGTGCCAGCAGTCTCACTAGCGGGTTTTCAGATACGCAGTATTTT.

V usage is TRBV30 and J usage is TRBJ1-4; 7 positions agree with TRBD1. The CDR3 sequence is 13 residues long. Germline V gene sequence: CDR1 GTSNPN, CDR2 SVGIG (reference sequence). The trim removed 4 bases at V and 5 bases at J, leaving 4 bases unmatched. The CDR3 sequence is CAWTGTENEKLFF. CDR3 nucleotide sequence: TGTGCCTGGACGGGGACAGAAAATGAAAAACTGTTTTTT.

This clone was detected only once. V usage is TRBV15 and J usage is TRBJ1-4; 10 bases match TRBD1. This CDR3 comprises 18 residues. Germline V CDR1 and CDR2: LNHNV, YYDKDF (reference sequence). The V segment lost 2 bases and the J segment 6 bases; nucleotides outside the gene matches: 12. The CDR3 region is CATSRSSWDRGGDEKLFF. DNA of the CDR3: TGTGCCACCAGCAGATCTTCTTGGGACAGGGGCGGTGATGAAAAACTGTTTTTT.

This clone has a single count. The chain recombines TRBV3-1 (or the pseudogene TRBV3-2) with TRBJ2-5; D perhaps matches TRBD1 (6 bases). V gave up 2 bases and J gave up 4 bases, with 20 bases separating them. From germline, CDR1 is LGHDT and CDR2 YNNKEL (reference sequence). The CDR3 totals 17 residues. The CDR3 region is CASSQSSVQGAPETQYF. In nucleotides, the CDR3 is TGTGCCAGCAGCCAAAGTTCAGTACAGGGAGCTCCAGAGACCCAGTACTTC.

The chain employs TRBV14 and TRBJ1-6, with D perhaps matching TRBD1 (5 bases). CDR1 is SGHDN, CDR2 FVKESK, per germline. Trimming stripped 4 bases from V and 3 bases from J, with 7 bases between. This CDR3 spans 14 amino acids. CDR3 in amino acids: CASSPGHYNSPLHF. The CDR3 coding sequence is TGTGCCAGCAGCCCCGGACACTATAATTCACCCCTCCACTTT.

The chain recombines TRBV29-1 with TRBJ1-5; TRBD1 is a possible D gene (5 bases). The CDR3 totals 16 residues. V lost 4 bases and J 1 base, leaving 17 bases between the germline ends. CDR1 SQVTM and CDR2 ANQGSEA come from the germline V gene. The CDR3 nucleotides are TGCAGCGTTGTAACAGGATTACACGGGAGCAATCAGCCCCAGCATTTT. It yields the protein CSVVTGLHGSNQPQHF.